Below, one T cell receptor beta chain is given with its context. The sample is drawn from a study of T cells after somatic rescue of genetic block. The repertoire was sequenced with immunoSEQ multiplex PCR; TCRdb's copy has only in-frame clones and lacks some. Of 70,000 to 85,000 clones in the sample, approximately 90% were seen once. CDR3 length equals 14 residues. Germline V gives CDR1 MNHEY, CDR2 SVGAGI. V shed 6 bases, J shed 4 bases, and the junction held 7 bases outside the gene matches. This receptor was taken from a man aged 30 to 39. Material for sequencing was peripheral blood mononuclear cells (PBMCs). The V and J genes are TRBV6-5 and TRBJ2-5; 8 bases match TRBD2. The CDR3 DNA follows: TGTGCCAGCAGCCCGGGAGGGGGGCGAGAGACCCAGTACTTC. Translation gives CASSPGGGRETQYF.